Following are 5 T cell receptor beta chains from one sample sequenced in a study of shared T cell receptors in the human thymus. Method: immunoSEQ multiplex PCR; TCRdb's copy keeps in-frame clones and lacks some. The sample yields under 450,000 clones, over 90% seen once. The sequencing input was thymocytes. The origin of the receptors is a human donor.

The chain has TRBV28 and TRBJ1-1, with D unclear. Trimming shortened V by 2 bases and J by 8 bases, and 9 bases separated the two germline ends. The CDR3 has 12 amino acids. Germline loops: CDR1 MDHEN, CDR2 SYDVKM. The CDR3 nucleotides are TGTGCCAGCAGTTTAAGTACGGGAGAAGCTTTCTTT. It codes for CASSLSTGEAFF.

The chain links TRBV28 to TRBJ1-2; the D is unclear. CDR3 length: 12 amino acids. Germline values: CDR1 MDHEN, CDR2 SYDVKM. V was pared by 4 bases and J by 2 bases, with 5 bases between. The CDR3 DNA follows: TGTGCCAGCAGTTCCAGGAACTATGGCTACACCTTC. As protein: CASSSRNYGYTF.

The CDR3 nucleotides read TGTGCCAGCAGTGAAGCCATAGGGGGTTATTGGACTAATGAAAAACTGTTTTTT. Translating gives CASSEAIGGYWTNEKLFF. The rearrangement joins TRBV6-1 to TRBJ1-4; tentative D call: TRBD1 (6 bases). Trimming pared 0 bases from V and 2 bases from J, leaving 16 bases between. The germline V gene has CDR1 MNHNS and CDR2 SASEGT. This CDR3 comprises 18 residues.

This sequence joins TRBV27 and TRBJ1-2, with 8 bases that match TRBD1. The CDR3 extends over 19 amino acids. Germline CDR1 MNHEY, CDR2 SMNVEV (reference sequence). V shed 4 bases, J shed 3 bases, and the junction held 19 bases outside the gene matches. The CDR3: CASSCSEASGTGPDYGYTF. The CDR3 DNA reads TGTGCCAGCAGTTGCTCCGAGGCCTCCGGGACAGGTCCCGACTATGGCTACACCTTC.

The J gene is TRBJ2-3, the V gene TRBV4-1, with TRBD2 as a possible D gene (6 bases). Trimming pared 4 bases from V and 11 bases from J, leaving 34 bases between. The CDR3 covers 19 residues. Germline V CDR1 and CDR2: MGHRA, YSYEKL. CDR3 DNA sequence: TGCGCCAGCAGCCCGCTCCGGGACTCCGAAATTGCCGCACGATCAAGGCAGTATTTT. Protein sequence: CASSPLRDSEIAARSRQYF.